This T cell receptor beta chain was obtained from a study of cytomegalovirus exposure and HLA in healthy donors. Regarding the study as a whole: An analysis done earlier found most TCR beta V segments productive about 90% or about 30% of the time.

13 Jbeta primers and 60 Vbeta primers were used for the PCR. Here immunoSEQ multiplex PCR was the method, and the copy in TCRdb shows in-frame clones only, minus some. The sample has fewer than 150,000 clones, about 72% seen once. This clone has only a few counts. The antigen remains unidentified. Trimming cost V 2 bases and J 8 bases, with 16 bases left between them. The germline gives CDR1 MNHNS, CDR2 SASEGT. The CDR3 is 15 residues long. The J gene is TRBJ2-1, the V gene TRBV6-1; the D is unclear. This sequence was found in a man aged 45-60 years in good health and CMV-seropositive. Sequencing was carried out using PBMCs. The CDR3 sequence: CASSESLWYTDEQFF. CDR3 coding DNA: TGTGCCAGCAGTGAATCCCTGTGGTATACGGATGAGCAGTTCTTC.